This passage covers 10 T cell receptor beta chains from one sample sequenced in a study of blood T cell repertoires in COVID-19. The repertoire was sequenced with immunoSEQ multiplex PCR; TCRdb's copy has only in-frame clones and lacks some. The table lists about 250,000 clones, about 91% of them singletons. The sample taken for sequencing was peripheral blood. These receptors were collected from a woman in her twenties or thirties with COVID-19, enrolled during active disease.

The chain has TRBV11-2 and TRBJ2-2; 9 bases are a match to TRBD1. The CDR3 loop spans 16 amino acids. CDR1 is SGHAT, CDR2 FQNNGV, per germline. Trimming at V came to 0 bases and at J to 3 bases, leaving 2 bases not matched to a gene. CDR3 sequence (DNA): TGTGCCAGCAGCTTAGAGGGACAGGGTTACACCGGGGAGCTGTTTTTT. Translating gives CASSLEGQGYTGELFF.

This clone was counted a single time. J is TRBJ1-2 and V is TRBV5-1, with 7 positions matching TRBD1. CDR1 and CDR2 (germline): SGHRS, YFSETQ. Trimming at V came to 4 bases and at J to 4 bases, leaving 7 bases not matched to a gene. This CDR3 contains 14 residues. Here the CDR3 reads CASSGATGIYGYTF. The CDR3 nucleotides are TGCGCCAGCAGCGGCGCGACAGGGATCTATGGCTACACCTTC.

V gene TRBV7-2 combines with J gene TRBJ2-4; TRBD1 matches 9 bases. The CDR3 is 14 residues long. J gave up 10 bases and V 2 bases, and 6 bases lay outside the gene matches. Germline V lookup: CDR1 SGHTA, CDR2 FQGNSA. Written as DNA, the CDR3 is TGTGCCAGCAGCTTAACCCTTGACAGGGGGATTCAGTACTTC. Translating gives CASSLTLDRGIQYF.

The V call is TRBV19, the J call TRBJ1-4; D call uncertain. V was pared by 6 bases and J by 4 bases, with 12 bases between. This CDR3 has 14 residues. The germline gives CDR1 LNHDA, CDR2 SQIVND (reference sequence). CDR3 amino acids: CASSLGGLNEKLFF. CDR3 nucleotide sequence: TGTGCCAGTAGCCTGGGAGGGCTTAATGAAAAACTGTTTTTT.

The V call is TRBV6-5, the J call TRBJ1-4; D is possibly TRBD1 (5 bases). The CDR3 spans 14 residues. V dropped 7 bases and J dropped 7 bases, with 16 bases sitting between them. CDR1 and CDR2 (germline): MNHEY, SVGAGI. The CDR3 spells CASTPGGQGEKLFF. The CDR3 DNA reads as TGTGCCAGCACCCCGGGGGGTCAGGGTGAAAAACTGTTTTTT.

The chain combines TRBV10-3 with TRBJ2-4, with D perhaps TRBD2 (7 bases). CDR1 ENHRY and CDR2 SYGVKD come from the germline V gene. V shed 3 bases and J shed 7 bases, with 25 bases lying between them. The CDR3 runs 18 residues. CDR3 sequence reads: CAISELGGLAVLGNIQYF. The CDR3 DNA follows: TGTGCCATCAGTGAACTCGGGGGGCTAGCCGTTTTGGGTAACATTCAGTACTTC.

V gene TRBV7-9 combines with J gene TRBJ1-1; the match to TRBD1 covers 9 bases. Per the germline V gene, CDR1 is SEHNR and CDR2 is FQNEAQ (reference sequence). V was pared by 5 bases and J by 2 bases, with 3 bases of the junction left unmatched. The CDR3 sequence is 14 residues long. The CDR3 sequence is CASSLGQGNTEAFF. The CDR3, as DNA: TGTGCCAGCAGCCTGGGACAGGGAAACACTGAAGCTTTCTTT. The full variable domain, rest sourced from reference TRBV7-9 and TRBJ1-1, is DTGVSQNPRHKITKRGQNVTFRCDPISEHNRLYWYRQTLGQGPEFLTYFQNEAQLEKSRLLSDRFSAERPKGSFSTLEIQRTEQGDSAMYLCASSLGQGNTEAFFGQGTRLTVV.

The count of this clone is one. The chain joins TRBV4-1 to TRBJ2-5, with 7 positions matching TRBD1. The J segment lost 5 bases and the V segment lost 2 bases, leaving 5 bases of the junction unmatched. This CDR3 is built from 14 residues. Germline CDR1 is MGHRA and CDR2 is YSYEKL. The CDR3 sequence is CASSQRQGGETQYF. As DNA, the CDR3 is TGCGCCAGCAGCCAACGACAGGGTGGCGAGACCCAGTACTTC.

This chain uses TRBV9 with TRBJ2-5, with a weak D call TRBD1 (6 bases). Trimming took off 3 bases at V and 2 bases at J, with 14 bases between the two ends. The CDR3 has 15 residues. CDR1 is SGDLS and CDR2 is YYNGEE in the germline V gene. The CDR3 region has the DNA TGTGCCAGCAGCGGGCCCGGGACACTTCAAGAGACCCAGTACTTC. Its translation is CASSGPGTLQETQYF.

This chain's CDR3 is CASSSGTANQETQYF. DNA of the CDR3: TGTGCCAGCAGTAGTGGGACAGCTAACCAAGAGACCCAGTACTTC. The rearrangement links TRBV6-5 to TRBJ2-5; 7 bases are shared with TRBD1. There are 15 residues in the CDR3. Unmatched junction bases numbered 6, after V lost 5 bases and J lost 0 bases. CDR1 is MNHEY, CDR2 SVGAGI, per germline.